The 28 T cell receptor beta chains presented below share a single source sample, sequenced in a study of immune heterogeneity within non-small cell lung tumors. The template consisted of bulk tumor genomic DNA, with roughly 0.65 ug used per sample. Surgery yielded several widely spaced biopsies per primary tumor. These patients got curative surgery after being newly diagnosed with untreated non-small cell lung cancer. Multiplex PCR was performed with 32 V and 13 J primers, and it amplified TCR beta CDR3. TCRdb redid the calling of the multiplex PCR reads with MiXCR, one entry per CDR3 protein. The sample lists about 1,900 distinct CDR3 sequences; roughly 50% were seen once. Sequenced: lung tumor tissue. These receptors were obtained from a man between 65 and 79 years old with non-small cell lung cancer.

This clonotype was seen just once. This sequence joins TRBV6-2 or TRBV6-3 and TRBJ2-2; D is uncertain. The V end was cut by 4 bases, the J end by 3 bases, with 18 bases between. Germline V gives CDR1 MNHEY, CDR2 SVGEGT. This CDR3 has 17 residues. The CDR3 is CASSSAVGNADTGELFF. CDR3 nucleotides: TGTGCCAGCAGTTCCGCTGTAGGGAATGCCGACACCGGGGAGCTGTTTTTT.

This clonotype was observed a few times. The chain uses TRBV7-2 and TRBJ2-3; 9 nucleotides match TRBD2. This CDR3 has 14 amino acids. The germline V gene encodes CDR1 SGHTA and CDR2 FQGNSA. The ends lost 5 bases at V and 1 base at J; junction bases unmatched: 1. This CDR3 reads CASSRLAGTDTQYF. DNA of the CDR3: TGTGCCAGCAGCCGACTAGCGGGCACAGATACGCAGTATTTT.

This clonotype was recorded only once. The V and J genes are TRBV27 and TRBJ2-1; 9 bases are shared with TRBD1. CDR3 length: 15 residues. Germline loops: CDR1 MNHEY, CDR2 SMNVEV (reference sequence). Germline trimming cut 9 bases from V and 3 bases from J; bases unmatched to any gene: 9. CDR3 nucleotide sequence: TGTGCCAGTCAACAGGGGGCAGTAGTCTACAATGAGCAGTTCTTC. It encodes CASQQGAVVYNEQFF.

Of note for this clonotype: The junction departs from the called germline gene at one end, perhaps through a read error. The rearrangement joins TRBV7-9 to TRBJ2-3; D is possibly TRBD2 (6 bases). This CDR3 comprises 16 residues. Germline CDR1 and CDR2: SEHNR and FQNEAQ (reference sequence). Here the CDR3 DNA reads TGTGCCAGCGGCTTATATTGGGGCCGGGGGTATGATACGCAGTATTTT. This encodes CASGLYWGRGYDTQYF.

This rearrangement joins TRBV11-1 to TRBJ2-4; D perhaps matches TRBD2 (5 bases). The germline gives CDR1 SGHAT, CDR2 FQDESV (reference sequence). V shed 0 bases and J shed 1 base, with 16 bases lying between them. This CDR3 is 18 amino acids long. The CDR3 DNA reads as TGTGCCAGCAGCTTAGCGCTCGAGAGGGTCGGGGCCAAAAACATTCAGTACTTC. This sequence encodes CASSLALERVGAKNIQYF.

This clonotype showed up just a few times. V is TRBV4-2 and J is TRBJ2-3; 9 bases are shared with TRBD2. CDR1 and CDR2 (germline): LGHNA, YNFKEQ. The V gene end was trimmed by 4 bases and the J gene end by 4 bases; junction bases not matched to a gene: 12. The CDR3 runs to 17 residues. The DNA for the CDR3 is TGTGCCAGCAGCCCTTCCGGGACTAGCCTCGTGGCAGATACGCAGTATTTT. It translates to CASSPSGTSLVADTQYF.

This clonotype appeared a single time. One end of the junction varies from germline; a read error may be responsible. J is TRBJ2-3 and V is TRBV11-2, with D possibly matching TRBD2 (5 bases). Germline CDR1 and CDR2: SGHAT and FQNNGV. The CDR3 sequence is 16 residues long. The CDR3 loop is CASSSGYTDEGDTRYF. Written as DNA, the CDR3 is TGTGCCAGCAGCTCGGGATACACGGATGAGGGAGATACGCGGTATTTT.

This clonotype was observed a single time. This chain uses TRBV19 with TRBJ2-7; weak D call: TRBD1 (8 bases). Trimming took 4 bases from V and 5 from J, leaving 12 bases between them. Germline CDR1 reads LNHDA; CDR2 reads SQIVND (reference sequence). This CDR3 spans 13 amino acids. CDR3 protein: CASSNRGGNEQYF. The DNA of the CDR3 is TGTGCCAGTAGTAACAGGGGGGGGAACGAGCAGTACTTC. The whole variable domain, remainder taken from reference TRBV19 and TRBJ2-7, is DGGITQSPKYLFRKEGQNVTLSCEQNLNHDAMYWYRQDPGQGLRLIYYSQIVNDFQKGDIAEGYSVSREKKESFPLTVTSAQKNPTAFYLCASSNRGGNEQYFGPGTRLTVT.

By proportion, this clonotype is large. The CDR3 DNA reads TGTGCCAGCAGTTTCGGGACTAGCATAAATGAGCAGTTCTTC. Translation gives CASSFGTSINEQFF. The chain couples TRBV27 to TRBJ2-1; 9 bases match TRBD2. CDR3 length: 14 residues. Germline trimming cut 3 bases from V and 7 bases from J; bases unmatched to any gene: 4. Germline CDR1 MNHEY, CDR2 SMNVEV (reference sequence).

The chain joins TRBV18 to TRBJ1-6, with D hard to call. Trimming stripped 0 bases from V and 8 bases from J, with 14 bases between. CDR1 is KGHSH and CDR2 is LQKENI in the germline V gene. This CDR3 is built from 16 residues. In nucleotides, the CDR3 is TGTGCCAGCTCACCACCCGGAGCAAATAGGCATTCACCCCTCCACTTT. Amino acid sequence: CASSPPGANRHSPLHF. Complete variable domain (other parts from reference TRBV18 and TRBJ1-6): NAGVMQNPRHLVRRRGQEARLRCSPMKGHSHVYWYRQLPEEGLKFMVYLQKENIIDESGMPKERFSAEFPKEGPSILRIQQVVRGDSAAYFCASSPPGANRHSPLHFGNGTRLTVT.

This clonotype was counted only a few times. The chain has TRBV6-1 and TRBJ1-3, with a possible D match to TRBD1 (5 bases). V was clipped by 7 bases and J by 2 bases, with 9 bases between them. CDR3 length: 13 amino acids. Germline V gene lookup returns CDR1 MNHNS and CDR2 SASEGT. The CDR3 DNA follows: TGTGCCAGCAACCAGGGTACTGGAAACACCATATATTTT. Its protein is CASNQGTGNTIYF.

V is TRBV11-3 and J is TRBJ2-3; 7 positions agree with TRBD1. Germline V gene data show CDR1 as SGHNT and CDR2 as YENEEA. With V trimmed by 5 bases and J by 8 bases, 10 bases remained unmatched. The CDR3 consists of 14 residues. CDR3 sequence: CASSPSEGAATQYF. DNA of the CDR3: TGTGCCAGCAGCCCCTCCGAGGGGGCAGCTACGCAGTATTTT.

The chain uses TRBV6-2 or TRBV6-3 and TRBJ1-4; D remains ambiguous. The CDR3 is 15 amino acids. CDR1 is MNHEY, CDR2 SVGEGT, per germline. Deletions cut 2 bases from V and 0 bases from J, with 7 bases between. This CDR3 reads CASSYGQATNEKLFF. The CDR3 bases are TGTGCCAGCAGTTACGGGCAGGCAACTAATGAAAAACTGTTTTTT.

This rearrangement joins TRBV11-2 to TRBJ1-2, with 7 nucleotides matching TRBD1. This CDR3 is built from 15 residues. The J segment lost 4 bases and the V segment lost 4 bases, leaving 9 bases of the junction unmatched. Germline CDR1 SGHAT, CDR2 FQNNGV. CDR3 in amino acids: CASSSTWDRFYGYTF. The CDR3 bases are TGTGCCAGCAGCTCCACATGGGACAGATTCTATGGCTACACCTTC.

This clonotype showed up just a few times. J is TRBJ1-4 and V is TRBV11-2, with 9 bases fitting TRBD1. The CDR3 spans 16 residues. CDR1 SGHAT and CDR2 FQNNGV come from the germline V gene. Trimming at V came to 3 bases and at J to 6 bases, leaving 8 bases not matched to a gene. The CDR3 nucleotides are TGTGCCAGCAGCTTCCCCGGACAGGGGAAGGATGAAAAACTGTTTTTT. This encodes CASSFPGQGKDEKLFF.

The chain links TRBV19 to TRBJ2-7, with 7 nucleotides matching TRBD2. Germline values: CDR1 LNHDA, CDR2 SQIVND (reference sequence). The CDR3 has 16 amino acids. J gave up 2 bases and V 4 bases, and 11 bases lay outside the gene matches. The CDR3 region is CASSNSLLAATYEQYF. The CDR3 DNA sequence: TGTGCCAGTAGTAACTCCCTGCTAGCGGCGACCTACGAGCAGTACTTC.

This clonotype is termed large (0.1 to 1%). V is TRBV24-1 and J is TRBJ2-2, with D unresolved. The CDR3 loop spans 12 amino acids. Trimming pared 6 bases from V and 7 bases from J, leaving 8 bases between. CDR1 and CDR2 (germline): KGHDR, SFDVKD. The CDR3 protein is CATSWADGELFF. Here the CDR3 DNA reads TGTGCCACCAGTTGGGCTGACGGGGAGCTGTTTTTT.

The chain uses TRBV10-2 and TRBJ2-5; either TRBD1 or TRBD2 may supply D (6 bases each). V gave up 4 bases and J gave up 9 bases, with 24 bases separating them. This CDR3 contains 16 residues. CDR1 is WSHSY and CDR2 is SAAADI in the germline V gene. CDR3 coding DNA: TGCGCCAGCAGTGTGGGAGGAGGCCTGAGGGGGAGGCCCCAGTACTTC. This sequence encodes CASSVGGGLRGRPQYF.

V gene TRBV2 combines with J gene TRBJ1-2; D not resolved. V was trimmed by 11 bases and J by 7 bases, leaving 17 bases between them. The CDR3 is 12 amino acids. In germline, CDR1 is SNHLY, CDR2 FYNNEI. DNA of the CDR3: TGTGCCGGTACTCAGGCGTCCGGTGGCTACACCTTC. This translates into CAGTQASGGYTF.

This chain connects TRBV2 to TRBJ1-6; D is undetermined. The CDR3 is made up of 15 amino acids. Trimming removed 7 bases from V and 0 bases from J, with 10 bases in between. Germline values: CDR1 SNHLY, CDR2 FYNNEI. The CDR3 loop is CASIVESSYNSPLHF. The DNA for the CDR3 is TGTGCCAGCATTGTGGAGAGCTCCTATAATTCACCCCTCCACTTT.

The genes are TRBV10-3 and TRBJ1-6, with unresolved D. Germline V gene lookup returns CDR1 ENHRY and CDR2 SYGVKD. This CDR3 region has 16 residues. V lost 8 bases and J lost 3, with 17 bases in between. The DNA of the CDR3 is TGTGCCATCCGGTGGGAGTTAGCCGACTATAATTCACCCCTCCACTTT. The encoded protein is CAIRWELADYNSPLHF.

This sequence joins TRBV6-5 and TRBJ1-1, with D possibly matching TRBD1 (5 bases). The CDR3 has 13 residues. Trimming stripped 0 bases from V and 5 bases from J, with 7 bases between. Per the germline V gene, CDR1 is MNHEY and CDR2 is SVGAGI. The CDR3 coding sequence is TGTGCCAGCAGTTACTCCAAGGGGACTGAAGCTTTCTTT. This translates into CASSYSKGTEAFF.

The chain has TRBV20-1 and TRBJ2-7, with 8 nucleotides matching TRBD2. The junction had 11 bases not matched to a gene; V was cut back by 6 bases and J by 1 base. Germline loops: CDR1 DFQATT, CDR2 SNEGSKA (reference sequence). The CDR3 is made up of 15 amino acids. DNA for the CDR3: TGCAGTGCCAAGATAACTAGCGGCCCATCCTACGAGCAGTACTTC. Its translation: CSAKITSGPSYEQYF.

The V gene is TRBV12-3 or TRBV12-4, the J gene TRBJ2-2; perhaps TRBD1 as D (5 bases). CDR3 length: 14 residues. Trimming stripped 5 bases from V and 6 bases from J, with 13 bases between. As DNA, the CDR3 is TGTGCCAGCAGTACACCCATAGGGGCCGGGGAGCTGTTTTTT. As protein: CASSTPIGAGELFF.

This sequence joins TRBV30 and TRBJ2-7; no clear D. V lost 2 bases, J lost 6 bases, and 11 bases lay in between. From germline, CDR1 is GTSNPN and CDR2 SVGIG (reference sequence). CDR3 size: 12 residues. CDR3: CAWSWGWGEQYF. The CDR3 nucleotides read TGTGCCTGGAGTTGGGGTTGGGGCGAGCAGTACTTC.

The chain has TRBV28 and TRBJ2-7; 10 bases agree with TRBD2. Germline V gene lookup returns CDR1 MDHEN and CDR2 SYDVKM. V lost 2 bases and J lost 4; bases outside the gene matches: 5. The length of the CDR3 is 15 residues. The CDR3: CASSLTASGSYEQYF. The CDR3 coding sequence is TGTGCCAGCAGTTTAACGGCTAGCGGGAGTTACGAGCAGTACTTC.

This chain joins TRBV20-1 and TRBJ2-6, with a possible D match to TRBD1 (6 bases). Germline CDR1 reads DFQATT; CDR2 reads SNEGSKA (reference sequence). The CDR3 has 14 residues. Trimming cost V 3 bases and J 1 base, with 7 bases left between them. The CDR3 region is CSARRGSGANVLTF. The CDR3 nucleotides are TGCAGTGCTAGGAGGGGGTCTGGGGCCAACGTCCTGACTTTC.

CDR3 sequence reads: CAISEVGTGTLFTDTQYF. For the CDR3, the DNA is TGTGCCATCAGTGAGGTAGGGACAGGGACACTATTCACAGATACGCAGTATTTT. This chain connects TRBV10-3 to TRBJ2-3, with 9 nucleotides matching TRBD1. CDR1 is ENHRY, CDR2 SYGVKD, per germline. The V gene end was trimmed by 2 bases and the J gene end by 2 bases; junction bases not matched to a gene: 11. This CDR3 spans 18 amino acids.